These T cell receptor beta chains were read from a single sample in a study of read filtering for tumor transcriptome and immune sequencing. TCRdb re-called the reads through MiXCR, storing one row per CDR3 protein. Among roughly 93,000 distinct CDR3 sequences listed, roughly 21% were seen once. The sequenced sample consisted of a population of CD138-negative cells sorted from bone marrow. The receptors were gathered from a donor aged 40 or over with multiple myeloma. Each CDR3 is given with its conserved first and last residue. A D gene is named only where the DNA matches it firmly. Clone size is not always given. Where it is, it says once, few, many or a class for expanded clones.

J gene,D gene,V gene,clone size,CDR3 protein,CDR3 DNA
TRBJ2-2,NA,TRBV28,many,CASSSGTGELFF,TGTGCCAGCAGTTCAGGAACCGGGGAGCTGTTTTTT
TRBJ1-1,NA,TRBV19,many,CASRMRQATEAFF,TGTGCCAGTAGGATGAGACAGGCCACTGAAGCTTTCTTT
TRBJ1-5,NA,TRBV10-3,NA,CAISESGRLGVQPQHF,TGTGCCATCAGTGAGTCCGGGAGATTAGGGGTTCAGCCCCAGCATTTT
TRBJ2-1,NA,TRBV2,few,CASSEEAASLDEQFF,TGTGCCAGCAGTGAAGAAGCGGCTAGTTTAGATGAGCAGTTCTTC
TRBJ2-4,NA,TRBV11-2,NA,CASSPLRDNAEGIQYF,TGTGCCAGCAGCCCTCTCCGGGACAACGCAGAAGGCATTCAGTACTTC
TRBJ1-1,TRBD1,TRBV9,many,CASSVAAGGKAFF,TGTGCCAGCAGCGTAGCGGCAGGGGGAAAAGCTTTCTTT
TRBJ2-3,NA,TRBV19,NA,CASSMTAGYPSTDTQYF,TGTGCCAGTAGTATGACGGCCGGCTACCCTAGCACAGATACGCAGTATTTT
TRBJ2-1,TRBD1,TRBV18,few,CASSHGTGGWHEQFF,TGTGCCAGCTCACATGGGACAGGGGGCTGGCATGAGCAGTTCTTC
TRBJ1-5,TRBD1,TRBV28,NA,CASIPGQAYNQPQHF,TGTGCCAGCATTCCGGGACAGGCCTACAATCAGCCCCAGCATTTT
TRBJ2-1,NA,TRBV19,many,CASSIRRFSYNEQFF,TGTGCCAGTAGTATACGGAGGTTCTCCTACAATGAGCAGTTCTTC
TRBJ2-7,NA,TRBV2,many,CASSIDSYEQYF,TGTGCCAGCAGTATCGACTCCTACGAGCAGTACTTC
TRBJ2-5,NA,TRBV20-1,NA,CSARDMWARETQYF,TGCAGTGCTAGAGATATGTGGGCGCGTGAGACCCAGTACTTC
TRBJ2-5,NA,TRBV18,many,CASSPGRQETQYF,TGTGCCAGCTCTCCTGGCCGCCAAGAGACCCAGTACTTC
TRBJ2-3,TRBD2,TRBV29-1,many,CSVVSGGGHTQYF,TGCAGCGTCGTAAGCGGGGGGGGCCATACGCAGTATTTT
TRBJ2-7,NA,TRBV7-2,many,CASSPWGYEQYF,TGTGCCAGCAGCCCCTGGGGCTACGAGCAGTACTTC
TRBJ1-1,NA,TRBV12-3/TRBV12-4,few,CASSPELNTEAFF,TGTGCCAGCAGTCCCGAGTTGAACACTGAAGCTTTCTTT
TRBJ1-5,NA,TRBV12-3/TRBV12-4,NA,CASSLSPASDQPQHF,TGTGCCAGCAGTTTATCGCCGGCTAGCGATCAGCCCCAGCATTTT
TRBJ2-1,TRBD2,TRBV4-1,many,CASSPGLAGGHNEQFF,TGCGCCAGCAGCCCGGGACTAGCGGGGGGGCACAATGAGCAGTTCTTC